The following is a TCR beta chain sequence with its context. This CDR3 is 15 amino acids long. CDR1 and CDR2 from the germline V gene are SGHRS and YFSETQ. V dropped 2 bases and J dropped 5; count of bases not matched to a gene: 6. The data belong to a study of OX40 agonist ivuxolimab in advanced cancers. Overall study: Ivuxolimab is a fully human IgG2 antibody that activates OX40 (CD134). Recorded diagnoses for dose-escalation patients were hepatocellular carcinoma, melanoma, renal cell or head and neck cancer.

Data came from immunoSEQ multiplex PCR; TCRdb stores just in-frame clones and leaves some out. The data contain approximately 30,000 clones, over 80% of them seen just once; the ten biggest clones take up roughly 34%. The clonotype comes from an adult with an advanced solid tumor such as melanoma, head and neck, liver or kidney cancer. The specimen comprised CD4+ or CD8+ T cells sorted from blood, sampled in a trial of the OX40 agonist ivuxolimab. The chain is built from TRBV5-1 and TRBJ2-1, with TRBD1 matching 8 bases. CDR3 protein: CASSFRGPGNNEQFF. The CDR3 DNA follows: TGCGCCAGCAGCTTCAGGGGGCCGGGCAACAATGAGCAGTTCTTC. Full variable domain (outside the CDR3, taken from reference TRBV5-1 and TRBJ2-1): KAGVTQTPRYLIKTRGQQVTLSCSPISGHRSVSWYQQTPGQGLQFLFEYFSETQRNKGNFPGRFSGRQFSNSRSEMNVSTLELGDSALYLCASSFRGPGNNEQFFGPGTRLTVL.